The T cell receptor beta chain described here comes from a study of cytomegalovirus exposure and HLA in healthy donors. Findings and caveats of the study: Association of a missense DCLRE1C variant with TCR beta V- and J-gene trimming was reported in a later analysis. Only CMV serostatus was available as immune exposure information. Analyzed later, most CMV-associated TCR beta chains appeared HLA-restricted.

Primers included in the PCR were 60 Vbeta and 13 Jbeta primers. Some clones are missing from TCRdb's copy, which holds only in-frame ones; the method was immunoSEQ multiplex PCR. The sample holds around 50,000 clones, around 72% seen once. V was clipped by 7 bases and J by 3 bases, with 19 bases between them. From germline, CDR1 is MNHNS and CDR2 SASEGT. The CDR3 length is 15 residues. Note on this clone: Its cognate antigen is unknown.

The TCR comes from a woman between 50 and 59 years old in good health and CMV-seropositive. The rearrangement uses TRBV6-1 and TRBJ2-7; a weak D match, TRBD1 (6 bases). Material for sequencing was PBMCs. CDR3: CASTLQGLVNYEQYF. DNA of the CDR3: TGTGCCAGCACCCTACAGGGATTAGTTAACTACGAGCAGTACTTC.